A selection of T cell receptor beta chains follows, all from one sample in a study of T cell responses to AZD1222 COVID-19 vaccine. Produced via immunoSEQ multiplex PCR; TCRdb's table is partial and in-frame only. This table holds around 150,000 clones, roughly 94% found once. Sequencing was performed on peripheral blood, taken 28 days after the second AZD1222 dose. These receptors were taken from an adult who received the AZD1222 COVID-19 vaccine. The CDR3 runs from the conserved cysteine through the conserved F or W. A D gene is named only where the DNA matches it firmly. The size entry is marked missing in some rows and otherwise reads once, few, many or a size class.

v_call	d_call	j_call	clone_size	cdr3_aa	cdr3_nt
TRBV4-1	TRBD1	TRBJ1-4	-	CASSQGQGGANEKLFF	TGCGCCAGCAGCCAGGGACAGGGAGGGGCTAATGAAAAACTGTTTTTT
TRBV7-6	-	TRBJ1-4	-	CASSASGGPNEKLFF	TGTGCCAGCAGCGCGAGCGGGGGCCCTAATGAAAAACTGTTTTTT
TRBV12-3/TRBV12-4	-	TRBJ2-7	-	CASSAIPTYEQYF	TGTGCCAGCAGCGCCATACCTACCTACGAGCAGTACTTC
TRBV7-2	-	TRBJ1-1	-	CASSLPGVQGKAFF	TGTGCCAGCAGCCTCCCCGGGGTCCAGGGGAAAGCTTTCTTT
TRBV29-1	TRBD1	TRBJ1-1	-	CSVGTGGDTEAFF	TGCAGCGTGGGGACAGGGGGAGACACTGAAGCTTTCTTT
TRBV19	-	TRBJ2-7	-	CASSWVEGYEQYF	TGTGCCAGTAGTTGGGTCGAGGGGTACGAGCAGTACTTC
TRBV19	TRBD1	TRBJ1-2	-	CASTYGQGLNGYTF	TGTGCCAGTACCTACGGACAGGGACTGAACGGCTACACCTTC
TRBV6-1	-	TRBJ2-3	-	CASSGQGRTSSPDTQYF	TGTGCCAGCAGTGGACAGGGCCGGACTAGCTCTCCAGATACGCAGTATTTT
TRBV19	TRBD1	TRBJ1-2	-	CASNDRGGKGGYTF	TGTGCCAGTAATGACAGAGGGGGCAAGGGTGGCTACACCTTC
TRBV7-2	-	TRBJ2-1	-	CASSPRTRSYNEQFF	TGTGCCAGCAGCCCGCGGACCCGCTCCTACAATGAGCAGTTCTTC
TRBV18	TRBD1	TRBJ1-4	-	CASSPGQGGNEKLFF	TGTGCCAGCTCACCCGGACAGGGCGGCAATGAAAAACTGTTTTTT
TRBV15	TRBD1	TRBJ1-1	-	CATSRRQGDTEAFF	TGTGCCACCAGCAGACGACAGGGAGACACTGAAGCTTTCTTT
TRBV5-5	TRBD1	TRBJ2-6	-	CASSLRDRASSGANVLTF	TGTGCCAGCAGCCTCCGGGACAGGGCAAGCTCTGGGGCCAACGTCCTGACTTTC
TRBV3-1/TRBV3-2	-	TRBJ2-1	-	CASSRPDRGNEQFF	TGTGCCAGCAGCCGGCCCGACCGGGGGAATGAGCAGTTCTTC
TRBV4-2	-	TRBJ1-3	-	CASSTQSGQDTIYF	TGTGCCAGCAGCACTCAGTCAGGTCAGGACACCATATATTTT
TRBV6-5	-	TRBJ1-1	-	CASSSPRGRDTEAFF	TGTGCCAGCAGTTCTCCCCGCGGAAGGGACACTGAAGCTTTCTTT
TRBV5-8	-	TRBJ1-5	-	CASSLGGALRNQPQHF	TGTGCCAGCAGCTTGGGCGGAGCTTTGCGCAATCAGCCCCAGCATTTT
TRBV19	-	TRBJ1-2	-	CASNPQLGGYGYTF	TGTGCCAGTAATCCCCAGTTGGGTGGCTATGGCTACACCTTC
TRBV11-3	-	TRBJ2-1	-	CASSLDGSSYNEQFF	TGTGCCAGCAGCTTAGACGGGAGCTCCTACAATGAGCAGTTCTTC
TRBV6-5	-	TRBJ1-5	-	CASRGGPASNQPQHF	TGTGCCAGCAGGGGAGGGCCGGCTAGCAATCAGCCCCAGCATTTT
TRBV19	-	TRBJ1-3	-	CATALLGPLSGNTIYF	TGTGCCACAGCCCTTCTCGGTCCTTTATCTGGAAACACCATATATTTT
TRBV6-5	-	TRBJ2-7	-	CASSPRLPSSYEQYF	TGTGCCAGCAGTCCCCGGTTGCCCAGCTCCTACGAGCAGTACTTC
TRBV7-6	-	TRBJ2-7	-	CASSFGGPPYEQYF	TGTGCCAGCAGCTTCGGGGGGCCTCCCTACGAGCAGTACTTC
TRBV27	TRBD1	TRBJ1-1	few	CASSFDREEAFF	TGTGCCAGCAGTTTCGACAGGGAAGAAGCTTTCTTT